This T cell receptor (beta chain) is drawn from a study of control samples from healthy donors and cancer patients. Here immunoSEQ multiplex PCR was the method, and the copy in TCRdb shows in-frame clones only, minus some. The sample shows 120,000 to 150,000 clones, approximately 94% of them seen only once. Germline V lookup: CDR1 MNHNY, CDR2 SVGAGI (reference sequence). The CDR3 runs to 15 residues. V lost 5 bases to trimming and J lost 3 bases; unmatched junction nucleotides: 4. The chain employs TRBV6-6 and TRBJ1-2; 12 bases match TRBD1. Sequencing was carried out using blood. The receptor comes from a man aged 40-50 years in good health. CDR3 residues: CASSTGTGGHYGYTF. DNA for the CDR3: TGTGCCAGCAGTACCGGGACAGGGGGCCACTATGGCTACACCTTC.